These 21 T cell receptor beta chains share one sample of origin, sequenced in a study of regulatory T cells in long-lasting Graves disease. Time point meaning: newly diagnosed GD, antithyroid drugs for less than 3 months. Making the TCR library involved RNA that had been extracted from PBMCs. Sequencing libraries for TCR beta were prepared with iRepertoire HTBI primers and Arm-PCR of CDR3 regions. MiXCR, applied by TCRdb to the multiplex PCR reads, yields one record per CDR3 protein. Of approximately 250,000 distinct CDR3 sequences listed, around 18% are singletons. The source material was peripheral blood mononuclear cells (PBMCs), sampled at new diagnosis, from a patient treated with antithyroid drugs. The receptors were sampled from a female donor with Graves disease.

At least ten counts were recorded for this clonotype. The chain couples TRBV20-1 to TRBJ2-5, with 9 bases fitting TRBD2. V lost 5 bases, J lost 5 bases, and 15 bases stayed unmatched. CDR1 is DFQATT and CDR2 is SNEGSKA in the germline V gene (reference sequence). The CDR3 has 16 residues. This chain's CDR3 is CSAPSLTSGGGETQYF. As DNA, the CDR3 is TGCAGTGCTCCCTCGTTGACTAGCGGAGGAGGGGAGACCCAGTACTTC.

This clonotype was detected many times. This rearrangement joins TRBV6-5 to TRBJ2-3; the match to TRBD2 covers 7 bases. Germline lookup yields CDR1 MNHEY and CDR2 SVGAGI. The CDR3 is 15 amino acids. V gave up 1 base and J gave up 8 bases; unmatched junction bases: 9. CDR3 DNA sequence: TGTGCCAGCAGTTACTTCGTGACGGGAGGAGGTACGCAGTATTTT. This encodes CASSYFVTGGGTQYF.

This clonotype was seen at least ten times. Here the CDR3 reads CASSLFGGMNTEAFF. The CDR3 DNA reads TGCGCCAGCAGCTTGTTCGGGGGGATGAACACTGAAGCTTTCTTT. The chain couples TRBV5-1 to TRBJ1-1; possible D gene TRBD1, 5 bases. The V end lost 1 base, the J end lost 0 bases, and 10 bases lay between the germline ends. Germline V gives CDR1 SGHRS, CDR2 YFSETQ. This CDR3 spans 15 amino acids.

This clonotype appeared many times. CDR3 sequence (DNA): TGTGCCAGCAACCGTACTCTAGCGGAACACTACAATGAGCAGTTCTTC. Protein: CASNRTLAEHYNEQFF. J is TRBJ2-1 and V is TRBV11-2; 7 bases line up with TRBD2. V shed 7 bases, J shed 3 bases, and the junction held 12 bases outside the gene matches. CDR3 length equals 16 residues. The germline V gene encodes CDR1 SGHAT and CDR2 FQNNGV.

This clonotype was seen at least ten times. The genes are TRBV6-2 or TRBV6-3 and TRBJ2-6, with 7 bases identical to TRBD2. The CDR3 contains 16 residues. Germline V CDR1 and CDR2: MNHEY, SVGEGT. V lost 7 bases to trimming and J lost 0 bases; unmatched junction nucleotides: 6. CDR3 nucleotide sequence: TGTGCCAGCATCAACGGGGGGTACTCTGGGGCCAACGTCCTGACTTTC. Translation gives CASINGGYSGANVLTF.

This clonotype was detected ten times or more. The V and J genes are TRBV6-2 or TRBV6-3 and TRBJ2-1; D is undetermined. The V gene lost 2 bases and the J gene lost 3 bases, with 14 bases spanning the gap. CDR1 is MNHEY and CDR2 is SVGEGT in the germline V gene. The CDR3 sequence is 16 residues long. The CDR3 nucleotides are TGTGCCAGCAGTTACGATAGGACGGCCGTCTACAATGAGCAGTTCTTC. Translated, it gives CASSYDRTAVYNEQFF.

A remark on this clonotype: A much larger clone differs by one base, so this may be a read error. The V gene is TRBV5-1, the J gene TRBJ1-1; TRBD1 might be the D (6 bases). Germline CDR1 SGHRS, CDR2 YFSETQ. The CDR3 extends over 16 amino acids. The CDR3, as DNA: TGTGCCAGCAGCTTGTCCCCCGGGGGCCCGAACGCTGAAGATTTCTTT. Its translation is CASSLSPGGPNAEDFF.

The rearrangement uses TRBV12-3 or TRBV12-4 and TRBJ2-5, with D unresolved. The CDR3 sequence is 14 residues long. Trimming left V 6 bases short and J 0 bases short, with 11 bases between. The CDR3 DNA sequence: TGTGCCAGCAGCCTAACAACGTACCAAGAGACCCAGTACTTC. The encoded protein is CASSLTTYQETQYF.

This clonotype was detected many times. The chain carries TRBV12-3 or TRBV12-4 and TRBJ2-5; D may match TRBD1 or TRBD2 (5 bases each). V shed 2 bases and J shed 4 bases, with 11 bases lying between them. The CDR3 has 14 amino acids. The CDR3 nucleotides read TGTGCCAGCAGTTTAAGCAGGGCGGGAGAGACCCAGTACTTC. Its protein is CASSLSRAGETQYF.

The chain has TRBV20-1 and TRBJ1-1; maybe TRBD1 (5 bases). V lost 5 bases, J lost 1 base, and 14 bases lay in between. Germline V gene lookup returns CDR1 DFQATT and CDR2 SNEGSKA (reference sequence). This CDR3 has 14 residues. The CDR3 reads CSAGQLGGNTEAFF. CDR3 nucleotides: TGCAGTGCTGGGCAGCTTGGGGGGAACACTGAAGCTTTCTTT.

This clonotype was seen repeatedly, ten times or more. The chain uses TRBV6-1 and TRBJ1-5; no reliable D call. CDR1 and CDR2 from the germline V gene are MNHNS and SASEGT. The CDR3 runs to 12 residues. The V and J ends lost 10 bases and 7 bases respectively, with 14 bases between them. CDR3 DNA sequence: TGTGCCACCTCGGCGTCCCCGCAGCCCCAGCATTTT. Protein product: CATSASPQPQHF.

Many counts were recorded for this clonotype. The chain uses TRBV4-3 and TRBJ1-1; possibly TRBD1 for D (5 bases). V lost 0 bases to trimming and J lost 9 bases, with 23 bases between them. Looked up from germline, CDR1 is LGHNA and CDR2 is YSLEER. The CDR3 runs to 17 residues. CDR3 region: CASSQDLVTGTQAKAFF. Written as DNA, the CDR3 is TGCGCCAGCAGCCAAGATCTAGTGACCGGGACTCAGGCGAAAGCTTTCTTT.

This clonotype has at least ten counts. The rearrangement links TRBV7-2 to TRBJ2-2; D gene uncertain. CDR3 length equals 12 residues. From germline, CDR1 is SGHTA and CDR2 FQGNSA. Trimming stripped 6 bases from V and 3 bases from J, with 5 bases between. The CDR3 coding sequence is TGTGCCAGCAGTACCTACACCGGGGAGCTGTTTTTT. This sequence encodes CASSTYTGELFF.

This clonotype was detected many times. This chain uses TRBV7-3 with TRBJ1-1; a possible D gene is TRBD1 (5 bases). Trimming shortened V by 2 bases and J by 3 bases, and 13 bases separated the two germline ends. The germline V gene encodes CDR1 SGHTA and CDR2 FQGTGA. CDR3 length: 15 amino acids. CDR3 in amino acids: CASSLGAGWDTEAFF. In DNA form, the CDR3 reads TGTGCCAGCAGCTTAGGGGCAGGTTGGGACACTGAAGCTTTCTTT.

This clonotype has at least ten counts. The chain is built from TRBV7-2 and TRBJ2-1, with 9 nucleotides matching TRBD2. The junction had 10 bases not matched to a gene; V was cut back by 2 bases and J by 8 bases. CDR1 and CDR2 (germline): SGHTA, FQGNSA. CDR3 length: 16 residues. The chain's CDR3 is CASSLSLAGGRDEQFF. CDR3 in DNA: TGTGCCAGCAGCTTAAGCTTGGCGGGAGGGCGTGATGAGCAGTTCTTC.

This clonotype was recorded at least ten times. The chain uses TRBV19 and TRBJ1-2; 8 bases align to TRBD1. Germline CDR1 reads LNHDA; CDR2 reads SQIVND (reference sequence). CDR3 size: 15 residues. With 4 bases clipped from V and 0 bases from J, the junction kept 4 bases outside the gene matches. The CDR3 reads CASSTGTGANYGYTF. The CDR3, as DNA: TGTGCCAGTAGTACCGGGACAGGAGCTAACTATGGCTACACCTTC.

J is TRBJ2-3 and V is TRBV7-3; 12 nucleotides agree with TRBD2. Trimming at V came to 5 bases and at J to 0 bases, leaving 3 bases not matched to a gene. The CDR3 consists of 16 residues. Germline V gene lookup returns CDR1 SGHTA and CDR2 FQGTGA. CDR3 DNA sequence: TGTGCCAGCAGCGGCGGGACTAGCGGGAGCACAGATACGCAGTATTTT. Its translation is CASSGGTSGSTDTQYF.

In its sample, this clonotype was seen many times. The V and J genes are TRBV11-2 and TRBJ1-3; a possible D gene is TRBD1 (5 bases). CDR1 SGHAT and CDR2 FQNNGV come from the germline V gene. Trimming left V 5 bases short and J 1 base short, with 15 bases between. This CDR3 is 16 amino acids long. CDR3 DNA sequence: TGTGCCAGCAGCCCCCAGACAGTCCGTTCTGGAAACACCATATATTTT. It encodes CASSPQTVRSGNTIYF.

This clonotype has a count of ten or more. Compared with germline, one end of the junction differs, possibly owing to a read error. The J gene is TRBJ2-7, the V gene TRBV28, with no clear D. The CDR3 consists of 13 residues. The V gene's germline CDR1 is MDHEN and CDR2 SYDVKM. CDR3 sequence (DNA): TGTGCCAGCAGTCTATGGGAACCCTACGAGCAGTACTTC. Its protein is CASSLWEPYEQYF.

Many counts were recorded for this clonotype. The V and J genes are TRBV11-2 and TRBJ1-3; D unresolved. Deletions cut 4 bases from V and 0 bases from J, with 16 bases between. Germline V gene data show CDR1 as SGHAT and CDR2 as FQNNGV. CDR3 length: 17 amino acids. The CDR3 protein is CASSSVQANPSGNTIYF. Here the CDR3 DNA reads TGTGCCAGCAGCTCCGTCCAGGCGAACCCCTCTGGAAACACCATATATTTT.

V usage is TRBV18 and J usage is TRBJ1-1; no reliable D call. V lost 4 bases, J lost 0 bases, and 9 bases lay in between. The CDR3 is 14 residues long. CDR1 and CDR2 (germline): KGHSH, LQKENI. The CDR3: CASSQETLNTEAFF. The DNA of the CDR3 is TGTGCCAGCTCACAGGAGACTTTGAACACTGAAGCTTTCTTT.